These 13 T cell receptor beta chains were sequenced from one sample in a study of T cell repertoires in cytomegalovirus infection. Using its own MiXCR run on the reads, TCRdb lists one record per CDR3 protein. The sample includes roughly 800,000 distinct CDR3 sequences, just under 30% of them seen just once. What these receptors recognize is not known. Source: cultured CD8+ T cells from PBMCs, taken from culture after CMV antigen stimulation. The receptor source for this set is a human donor in good health (CMV status not recorded). Some clones in this sample may be carry-over from other donors' samples.

The V gene is TRBV24-1, the J gene TRBJ2-2; 7 positions match TRBD2. The junction had 0 bases not matched to a gene; V was cut back by 2 bases and J by 4 bases. This CDR3 spans 14 amino acids. Germline V lookup: CDR1 KGHDR, CDR2 SFDVKD. CDR3 coding DNA: TGTGCCACCAGTGATTGGACTAGCACCGGGGAGCTGTTTTTT. Its protein product is CATSDWTSTGELFF.

This clonotype was observed a handful of times. The chain uses TRBV7-6 and TRBJ2-4; D is perhaps TRBD1 (7 bases). Germline V gives CDR1 SGHVS, CDR2 FNYEAQ. V lost 2 bases, J lost 3 bases, and 14 bases lay in between. The CDR3 extends over 16 amino acids. For the CDR3, the DNA is TGTGCCAGCAGCTTACAGGGGGGTATGGACAAAAACATTCAGTACTTC. Its translation: CASSLQGGMDKNIQYF.

The chain recombines TRBV6-5 with TRBJ1-1; weak D call: TRBD1 (5 bases). This CDR3 contains 13 residues. In germline, CDR1 is MNHEY, CDR2 SVGAGI. V lost 10 bases, J lost 4 bases, and 16 bases lay in between. Here the CDR3 reads CATQPDTSTEAFF. As DNA, the CDR3 is TGTGCCACCCAACCGGACACCAGCACTGAAGCTTTCTTT.

The CDR3 sequence is CASSLGPHNYGYTF. In DNA form, the CDR3 reads TGTGCCAGCAGCCTCGGACCCCATAACTATGGCTACACCTTC. V and J are TRBV6-2 or TRBV6-3 and TRBJ1-2, with D uncertain. Per the germline V gene, CDR1 is MNHEY and CDR2 is SVGEGT. There are 14 residues in the CDR3. Trimming stripped 6 bases from V and 1 base from J, with 12 bases between.

CDR3 region: CASTPDGLAGPGYLTDTQYF. CDR3 DNA: TGTGCCAGCACCCCGGATGGACTAGCGGGCCCAGGGTACCTCACAGATACGCAGTATTTT. The rearrangement uses TRBV6-5 and TRBJ2-3; TRBD2 aligns across 11 bases. J was trimmed by 2 bases and V by 7 bases; bases with no gene match: 20. The V gene's germline CDR1 is MNHEY and CDR2 SVGAGI. This CDR3 contains 20 residues.

This chain links TRBV27 with TRBJ2-5; no reliable D call. Germline lookup yields CDR1 MNHEY and CDR2 SMNVEV (reference sequence). The ends were cut back, 5 bases at V and 6 bases at J, with 16 bases in the middle. The CDR3 loop spans 14 amino acids. This CDR3 is CASSTSPQVKTQYF. In DNA form, the CDR3 reads TGTGCCAGCAGTACCTCCCCACAAGTTAAGACCCAGTACTTC.

Details on this clonotype: A much larger clone is a single base away; this may be a read error. This sequence joins TRBV10-3 and TRBJ1-1, with no clear D. CDR3 length equals 11 residues. With 5 bases removed from V and 1 base from J, the gap between germline ends came to 2 bases. Per the germline V gene, CDR1 is ENHRY and CDR2 is SYGVKD. The CDR3 sequence: CAISSNTEAFF. CDR3 in DNA: TGTGCCATCAGTTCGAACACTGAAGCTTTCTTT.

The chain recombines TRBV19 with TRBJ1-5, with 7 bases aligning to TRBD1. Germline V gives CDR1 LNHDA, CDR2 SQIVND (reference sequence). The length of the CDR3 is 15 residues. V shed 3 bases, J shed 5 bases, and the junction held 7 bases outside the gene matches. CDR3 amino acids: CASSIPQGRDQPQHF. The CDR3 DNA reads TGTGCCAGTAGTATCCCACAGGGGCGCGATCAGCCCCAGCATTTT.

V gene TRBV10-3 combines with J gene TRBJ1-2, with a possible D match to TRBD1 (5 bases). V shed 2 bases and J shed 5 bases, with 9 bases lying between them. Germline V gene data show CDR1 as ENHRY and CDR2 as SYGVKD. The CDR3 extends over 13 amino acids. CDR3 DNA: TGTGCCATCAGTGAGGAAGACAGTTATGGCTACACCTTC. Amino acids: CAISEEDSYGYTF.

V and J are TRBV12-3 or TRBV12-4 and TRBJ2-7; 9 bases are shared with TRBD1. The CDR3 runs to 14 residues. With 1 base clipped from V and 3 bases from J, the junction kept 1 base outside the gene matches. CDR3 residues: CASSLVGQGYEQYF. Written as DNA, the CDR3 is TGTGCCAGCAGTTTAGTGGGACAGGGCTACGAGCAGTACTTC.

The chain recombines TRBV29-1 with TRBJ2-1; 7 positions agree with TRBD1. CDR3 size: 13 residues. Germline values: CDR1 SQVTM, CDR2 ANQGSEA. V lost 5 bases to trimming and J lost 3 bases; unmatched junction nucleotides: 4. CDR3 amino acids: CSVLGTDYNEQFF. The CDR3 coding sequence is TGCAGCGTTCTGGGGACAGACTACAATGAGCAGTTCTTC.

V is TRBV5-4 and J is TRBJ2-1; D not resolved. The CDR3 runs to 16 residues. CDR1 and CDR2 (germline): SGHNT, YYREEE (reference sequence). V was cut by 4 bases and J by 0 bases, with 14 bases left in between. CDR3 nucleotide sequence: TGTGCCAGCAGCCCCTTCGACCCGAGCTCCTACAATGAGCAGTTCTTC. Its protein product is CASSPFDPSSYNEQFF.

The CDR3 coding sequence is TGTGCCAGCAGTGGGGCTAGCGGGAAGTACAATGAGCAGTTCTTC. Translated, it gives CASSGASGKYNEQFF. The rearrangement uses TRBV2 and TRBJ2-1; 9 bases agree with TRBD2. This CDR3 comprises 15 residues. After removal of 4 bases from V and 4 bases from J, the junction contained 5 bases not matched to a gene. Per the germline V gene, CDR1 is SNHLY and CDR2 is FYNNEI.